The 23 T cell receptor beta chains below come from one sample, sequenced in a study of OX40 agonist ivuxolimab in advanced cancers. Library prep was done by the immunoSEQ multiplex PCR assay. TCRdb provides this immuneACCESS table in a form limited to in-frame rearrangements. Some clones are lacking; in checked studies, under half of them reflect an unresolved V gene, and why the rest are absent is not known. The sample data list under 95,000 clones, and about 89% of these were observed just once. Jointly, the top ten make up approximately 9.3% of the sample. Source: CD4+ or CD8+ T cells sorted from blood, taken in a trial of the OX40 agonist ivuxolimab. These receptor sequences come from an adult with an advanced solid tumor such as melanoma, head and neck, liver or kidney cancer.

The gene calls are TRBV10-3 and TRBJ2-7, with a tentative D call TRBD2 (6 bases). The V gene's germline CDR1 is ENHRY and CDR2 SYGVKD. V was clipped by 2 bases and J by 7 bases, with 12 bases between them. The CDR3 is 13 amino acids. DNA for the CDR3: TGTGCCATCAGTGAGGGACTACGGGGTGAGCAGTACTTC. Translation: CAISEGLRGEQYF.

The chain employs TRBV5-6 and TRBJ2-1; D uncertain. The CDR3 totals 15 residues. V dropped 3 bases and J dropped 8 bases, with 18 bases sitting between them. The germline V gene has CDR1 SGHDT and CDR2 YYEEEE. In DNA form, the CDR3 reads TGTGCCAGCAGCTCACTCGGCTTGGGGTTCGATGAGCAGTTCTTC. Amino acids: CASSSLGLGFDEQFF.

The chain is built from TRBV2 and TRBJ1-2; D is perhaps TRBD1 (5 bases). The V gene's germline CDR1 is SNHLY and CDR2 FYNNEI. The V and J ends lost 6 bases and 8 bases respectively, with 19 bases between them. CDR3 length equals 14 residues. The CDR3 DNA reads as TGTGCCAGCAGAAGCGTCGGGGGATCCTCCGGCTACACCTTC. Protein product: CASRSVGGSSGYTF.

The rearrangement joins TRBV5-4 to TRBJ2-7; D is possibly TRBD1 (6 bases). The germline gives CDR1 SGHNT, CDR2 YYREEE (reference sequence). Trimming removed 3 bases at V and 3 bases at J, with 13 bases between. The CDR3 sequence is 14 residues long. CDR3 protein: CASSSIQGFYEQYF. CDR3 nucleotide sequence: TGTGCCAGCAGCTCGATACAGGGCTTCTACGAGCAGTACTTC.

The CDR3 loop is CAWILGGSSYEQYF. The CDR3 nucleotides read TGTGCCTGGATCCTTGGGGGGAGCTCCTACGAGCAGTACTTC. V is TRBV30 and J is TRBJ2-7; maybe TRBD2 (6 bases). Germline V gives CDR1 GTSNPN, CDR2 SVGIG (reference sequence). Trimming cost V 4 bases and J 0 bases, with 13 bases left between them. The CDR3 is 14 amino acids. The variable domain in full, completed from reference TRBV30 and TRBJ2-7, reads SQTIHQWPATLVQPVGSPLSLECTVEGTSNPNLYWYRQAAGRGLQLLFYSVGIGQISSEVPQNLSASRPQDRQFILSSKKLLLSDSGFYLCAWILGGSSYEQYFGPGTRLTVT.

The chain employs TRBV28 and TRBJ1-5; D remains ambiguous. CDR1 and CDR2 from the germline V gene are MDHEN and SYDVKM. The CDR3 is made up of 13 amino acids. The germline V and J ends were trimmed by 2 bases and 6 bases, with 8 bases remaining between them. CDR3 sequence: CASSLGVFQPQHF. The CDR3 region has the DNA TGTGCCAGCAGTTTAGGTGTGTTTCAGCCCCAGCATTTT.

The rearrangement links TRBV19 to TRBJ2-6, with D tentatively TRBD1 or TRBD2 (5 bases each). The CDR3 has 15 residues. Between the trimmed V and J ends, which lost 1 base and 1 base, there was a span of 5 bases. Germline V gene data show CDR1 as LNHDA and CDR2 as SQIVND (reference sequence). The CDR3 protein is CASSIGGSGANVLTF. CDR3 nucleotide sequence: TGTGCCAGTAGTATAGGGGGGTCTGGGGCCAACGTCCTGACTTTC.

The chain is built from TRBV4-1 and TRBJ2-7, with D possibly being TRBD1 or TRBD2 (6 bases each). Germline CDR1 reads MGHRA; CDR2 reads YSYEKL. V lost 1 base and J 1 base, leaving 11 bases between the germline ends. The CDR3 has 15 amino acids. CDR3 sequence: CASSQGRDKSYEQYF. The CDR3 bases are TGCGCCAGCAGCCAAGGGCGGGACAAGTCCTACGAGCAGTACTTC.

The chain is built from TRBV27 and TRBJ2-6, with D perhaps matching TRBD1 (6 bases). From germline, CDR1 is MNHEY and CDR2 SMNVEV (reference sequence). This CDR3 has 15 residues. The V end was cut by 6 bases, the J end by 0 bases, with 9 bases between. CDR3 bases: TGTGCCAGCAGGCGACAGGTCTCTGGGGCCAACGTCCTGACTTTC. Protein sequence: CASRRQVSGANVLTF.

The CDR3 spells CSMTDRLNYGYTF. CDR3 DNA: TGCAGCATGACCGATAGATTAAACTATGGCTACACCTTC. This chain joins TRBV29-1 and TRBJ1-2; D remains ambiguous. The CDR3 is made up of 13 amino acids. Germline V gives CDR1 SQVTM, CDR2 ANQGSEA. Trimming left V 8 bases short and J 2 bases short, with 15 bases between.

V usage is TRBV6-6 and J usage is TRBJ1-3, with D possibly being TRBD1 (5 bases). The V end lost 11 bases, the J end lost 4 bases, and 15 bases lay between the germline ends. The CDR3 runs 13 residues. Germline lookup yields CDR1 MNHNY and CDR2 SVGAGI (reference sequence). The chain's CDR3 is CAGAGEGGNTIYF. In DNA form, the CDR3 reads TGTGCCGGGGCCGGGGAAGGAGGAAACACCATATATTTT.

The chain carries TRBV9 and TRBJ2-2, with D tentatively TRBD2 (5 bases). There are 15 residues in the CDR3. CDR1 is SGDLS and CDR2 is YYNGEE in the germline V gene. Deletions cut 0 bases from V and 1 base from J, with 7 bases between. The DNA of the CDR3 is TGTGCCAGCAGCGTAGCGGGGAGGAACACCGGGGAGCTGTTTTTT. Translation: CASSVAGRNTGELFF.

This rearrangement joins TRBV7-3 to TRBJ2-1; D is uncertain. This CDR3 is 13 amino acids long. Germline V gene sequence: CDR1 SGHTA, CDR2 FQGTGA. The germline V and J ends were trimmed by 2 bases and 5 bases, with 7 bases remaining between them. CDR3 residues: CASSLDLNNEQFF. The CDR3 DNA sequence: TGTGCCAGCAGCTTAGACTTAAACAATGAGCAGTTCTTC.

The chain is built from TRBV4-1 and TRBJ2-7; the D gene could be TRBD1 or TRBD2 (5 bases each). With 2 bases removed from V and 3 bases from J, the gap between germline ends came to 11 bases. The germline V gene has CDR1 MGHRA and CDR2 YSYEKL. The CDR3 is 14 residues long. Written as DNA, the CDR3 is TGCGCCAGCAGCCAACGGGACCAGCTCTACGAGCAGTACTTC. Protein sequence: CASSQRDQLYEQYF.

This clone has more than one count but fewer than ten. The chain uses TRBV19 and TRBJ1-5; D gene uncertain. CDR1 is LNHDA and CDR2 is SQIVND in the germline V gene (reference sequence). Trimming stripped 4 bases from V and 0 bases from J, with 10 bases between. The CDR3 loop spans 15 amino acids. CDR3 nucleotides: TGTGCCAGTAGTAGCCAGGAAAGTAGCAATCAGCCCCAGCATTTT. Its protein is CASSSQESSNQPQHF.

The rearrangement uses TRBV28 and TRBJ1-1; D call uncertain. The V end lost 4 bases, the J end lost 3 bases, and 3 bases lay between the germline ends. CDR1 is MDHEN, CDR2 SYDVKM, per germline. The CDR3 contains 11 residues. The CDR3 coding sequence is TGTGCCAGCAGTTATCACACTGAAGCTTTCTTT. As protein: CASSYHTEAFF.

The chain joins TRBV23-1 to TRBJ2-1; 8 nucleotides agree with TRBD2. TRBV23-1 is an open reading frame, and its role is uncertain. The CDR3 is 17 amino acids. V was clipped by 0 bases and J by 9 bases; unmatched bases: 13. Here the CDR3 DNA reads TGCGCCAGCAGTCAATCAGCCCCAGCGGGAGTAATCCTTGAGCAGTTCTTC. Its protein product is CASSQSAPAGVILEQFF.

The chain joins TRBV6-6 to TRBJ2-1; D is perhaps TRBD2 (6 bases). CDR1 MNHNY and CDR2 SVGAGI come from the germline V gene (reference sequence). Deletions cut 5 bases from V and 3 bases from J, with 17 bases between. The CDR3 loop spans 16 amino acids. The CDR3, as DNA: TGTGCCAGCAGTCCCGGGGGTCCGAGGGGCTACAATGAGCAGTTCTTC. Translation: CASSPGGPRGYNEQFF.

This chain connects TRBV7-6 to TRBJ2-1; the match to TRBD2 covers 7 bases. With V trimmed by 5 bases and J by 5 bases, 9 bases remained unmatched. The CDR3 is 15 amino acids. Germline V gene lookup returns CDR1 SGHVS and CDR2 FNYEAQ. This chain's CDR3 is CASSPERDVHNEQFF. The CDR3 nucleotides read TGTGCCAGCAGCCCCGAGCGGGACGTCCACAATGAGCAGTTCTTC.

The chain uses TRBV10-3 and TRBJ2-5, with TRBD1 identical over 11 bases. CDR3 length: 15 residues. V lost 4 bases and J lost 5; bases outside the gene matches: 6. Per germline, CDR1 ENHRY and CDR2 SYGVKD. CDR3 region: CAISGTGGPQETQYF. The DNA of the CDR3 is TGTGCCATCAGTGGGACAGGGGGCCCCCAGGAGACCCAGTACTTC.

The chain recombines TRBV25-1 with TRBJ2-5, with D possibly being TRBD1 (6 bases). Germline CDR1 is MGHDK and CDR2 is SYGVNS. Deletions cut 5 bases from V and 5 bases from J, with 18 bases between. The CDR3 spans 15 residues. The CDR3 DNA sequence: TGTGCCAGCAGTCAAACAGGGCATTTAGGGGAGACCCAGTACTTC. It encodes CASSQTGHLGETQYF.

The chain employs TRBV6-6 and TRBJ1-5; TRBD1 agrees at 9 bases. The CDR3 covers 14 residues. J lost 6 bases, V lost 7 bases, and 7 bases had no gene match. Germline assignment: CDR1 MNHNY and CDR2 SVGAGI (reference sequence). CDR3 DNA sequence: TGTGCCAGCACCCCGGGACAGGGTAGTCAGCCCCAGCATTTT. Translated: CASTPGQGSQPQHF.

This clone was found once. V is TRBV6-5 and J is TRBJ1-2; 7 bases agree with TRBD1. V shed 6 bases and J 2 bases; nucleotides not matched to a gene: 3. The germline V gene has CDR1 MNHEY and CDR2 SVGAGI. CDR3 length: 13 residues. The CDR3 loop is CASSRTGNYGYTF. The CDR3 DNA follows: TGTGCCAGCAGCAGGACAGGAAACTATGGCTACACCTTC.